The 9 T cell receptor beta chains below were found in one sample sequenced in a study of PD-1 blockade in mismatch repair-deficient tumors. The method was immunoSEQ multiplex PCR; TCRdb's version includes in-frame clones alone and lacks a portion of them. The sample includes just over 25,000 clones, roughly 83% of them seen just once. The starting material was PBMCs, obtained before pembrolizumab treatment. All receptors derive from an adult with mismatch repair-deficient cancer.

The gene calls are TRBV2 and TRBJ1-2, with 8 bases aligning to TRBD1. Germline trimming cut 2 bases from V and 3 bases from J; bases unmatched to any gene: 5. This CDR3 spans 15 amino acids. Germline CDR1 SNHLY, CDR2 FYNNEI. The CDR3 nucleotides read TGTGCCAGCAGTGAAACGGGACAGGCTTACTATGGCTACACCTTC. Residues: CASSETGQAYYGYTF.

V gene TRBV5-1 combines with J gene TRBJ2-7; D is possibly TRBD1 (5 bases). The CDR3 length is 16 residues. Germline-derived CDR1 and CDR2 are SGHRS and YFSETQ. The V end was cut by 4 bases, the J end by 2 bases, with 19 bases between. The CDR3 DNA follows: TGCGCCAGCAGCCTCCGACAGACCCGCGGTGCCTACGAGCAGTACTTC. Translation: CASSLRQTRGAYEQYF.

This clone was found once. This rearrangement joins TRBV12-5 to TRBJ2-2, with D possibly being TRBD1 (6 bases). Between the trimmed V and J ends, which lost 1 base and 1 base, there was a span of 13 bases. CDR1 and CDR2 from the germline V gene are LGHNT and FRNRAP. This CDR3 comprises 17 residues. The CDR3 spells CASGLGDRLQNTGELFF. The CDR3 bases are TGTGCTAGTGGTTTGGGTGACAGGCTTCAGAACACCGGGGAGCTGTTTTTT. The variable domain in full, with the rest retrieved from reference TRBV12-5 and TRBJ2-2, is DARVTQTPRHKVTEMGQEVTMRCQPILGHNTVFWYRQTMMQGLELLAYFRNRAPLDDSGMPKDRFSAEMPDATLATLKIQPSEPRDSAVYFCASGLGDRLQNTGELFFGEGSRLTVL.

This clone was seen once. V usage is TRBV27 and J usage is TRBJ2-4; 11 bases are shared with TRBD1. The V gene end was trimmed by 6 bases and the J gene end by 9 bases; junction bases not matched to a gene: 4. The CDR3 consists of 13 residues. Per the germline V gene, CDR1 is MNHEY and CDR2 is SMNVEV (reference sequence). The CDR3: CASRGTGGSIQYF. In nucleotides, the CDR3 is TGTGCCAGCAGAGGGACAGGGGGGTCCATTCAGTACTTC.

This CDR3 is CATTRLAGGDTQYF. In nucleotides, the CDR3 is TGTGCCACCACTAGGCTAGCGGGGGGGGATACGCAGTATTTT. The rearrangement uses TRBV2 and TRBJ2-3, with 12 bases identical to TRBD2. Trimming took 10 bases from V and 6 from J; bases not matched to a gene: 8. CDR3 length: 14 residues. The germline V gene encodes CDR1 SNHLY and CDR2 FYNNEI.

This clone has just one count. CDR3 in DNA: TGTGCCAGCAGCATGGGGGCAGGGAGGGGTACCGAGCAGTACTTC. Its protein product is CASSMGAGRGTEQYF. The rearrangement joins TRBV28 to TRBJ2-7; perhaps TRBD2 as D (7 bases). The V end was cut by 6 bases, the J end by 6 bases, with 21 bases between. Germline CDR1 is MDHEN and CDR2 is SYDVKM. The CDR3 has 15 residues.

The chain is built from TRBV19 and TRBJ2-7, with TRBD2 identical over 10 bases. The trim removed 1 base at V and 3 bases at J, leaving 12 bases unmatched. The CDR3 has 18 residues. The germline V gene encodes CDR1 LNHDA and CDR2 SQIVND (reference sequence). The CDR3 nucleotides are TGTGCCAGTAGTATAGGTGAAATAGGGACTAGCGAGTACTACGAGCAGTACTTC. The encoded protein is CASSIGEIGTSEYYEQYF.

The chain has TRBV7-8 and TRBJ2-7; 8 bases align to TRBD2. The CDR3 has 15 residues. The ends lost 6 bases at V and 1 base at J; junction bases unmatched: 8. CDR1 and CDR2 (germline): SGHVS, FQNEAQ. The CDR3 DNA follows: TGTGCCAGCAGTATGAGCGGGAGCGGGTCCTACGAGCAGTACTTC. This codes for CASSMSGSGSYEQYF.

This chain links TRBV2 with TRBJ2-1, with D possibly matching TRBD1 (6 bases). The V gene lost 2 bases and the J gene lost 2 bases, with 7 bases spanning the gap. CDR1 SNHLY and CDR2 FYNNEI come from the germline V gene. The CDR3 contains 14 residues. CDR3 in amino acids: CASSERTAYNEQFF. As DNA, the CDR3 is TGTGCCAGCAGTGAAAGGACAGCCTACAATGAGCAGTTCTTC.